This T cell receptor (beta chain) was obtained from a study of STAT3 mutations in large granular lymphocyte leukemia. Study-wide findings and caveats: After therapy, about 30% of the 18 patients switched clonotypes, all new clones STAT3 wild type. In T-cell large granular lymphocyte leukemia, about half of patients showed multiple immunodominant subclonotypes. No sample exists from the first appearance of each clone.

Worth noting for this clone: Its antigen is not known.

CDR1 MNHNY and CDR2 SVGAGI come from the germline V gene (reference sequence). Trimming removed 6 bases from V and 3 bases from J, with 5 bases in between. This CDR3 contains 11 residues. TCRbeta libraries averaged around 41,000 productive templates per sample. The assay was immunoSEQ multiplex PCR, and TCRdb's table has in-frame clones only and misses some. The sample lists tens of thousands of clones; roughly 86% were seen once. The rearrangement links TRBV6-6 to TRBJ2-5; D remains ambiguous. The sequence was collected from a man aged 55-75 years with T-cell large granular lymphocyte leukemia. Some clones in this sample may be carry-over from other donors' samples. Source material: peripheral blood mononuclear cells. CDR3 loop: CASSNKETQYF. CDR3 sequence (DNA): TGTGCCAGCAGCAACAAAGAGACCCAGTACTTC.